The T cell receptor (beta chain) under discussion was sequenced for a study of shared clonotypes between healthy human individuals. Study information: Every donor yielded three CD4 naive, three CD4 memory, two CD8 naive and one CD8 memory plate. General study results and limits: With several donors compared, 4% to 5% of naive CD4 clonotypes were shared. Generally, estimated richness proved larger in naive subsets than it did in memory subsets. Tissues were not sampled, only blood, and their repertoires likely differ.

Naive CD8 populations comprised CD45RO-negative cells positively selected for CCR7, excluding terminally differentiated effector memory CD45RA+ cells. Turning to this clone: What it binds is unknown.

The CDR3 length is 14 residues. Germline CDR1 and CDR2: SGHDT and YYEEEE. The germline V and J ends were trimmed by 1 base and 2 bases, with 6 bases remaining between them. Using immunoSEQ multiplex PCR, the repertoire was profiled, and TCRdb retains in-frame clones only, with some absent. The table shows hundreds of thousands of clones, with roughly 96% occurring only once. This sequence joins TRBV5-6 and TRBJ2-2, with D unclear. The specimen was naive CD8+ T cells sorted from blood. This TCR was sampled from a woman aged 30 to 39 in good health. CDR3 sequence: CASSLLPNTGELFF. The CDR3 DNA is TGTGCCAGCAGCTTGTTACCTAACACCGGGGAGCTGTTTTTT.